This TCR beta chain was recorded in a study of OX40 agonist ivuxolimab in advanced cancers. The trim removed 6 bases at V and 4 bases at J, leaving 12 bases unmatched. The V gene's germline CDR1 is ENHRY and CDR2 SYGVKD. The CDR3 is made up of 16 amino acids. Libraries were prepared by immunoSEQ multiplex PCR; TCRdb keeps only in-frame clonotypes and omits some of them. Altogether about 46,000 clones are present, roughly 87% being singletons, with the ten largest covering about 14%. The specimen was CD4+ or CD8+ T cells sorted from blood, collected in a trial of the OX40 agonist ivuxolimab. The sequence derives from an adult with an advanced solid tumor such as melanoma, head and neck, liver or kidney cancer. The chain recombines TRBV10-3 with TRBJ1-2; the match to TRBD1 covers 9 bases. The CDR3 region is CAISETGTGMIYGYTF. CDR3 DNA: TGTGCCATCAGCGAGACCGGGACAGGGATGATCTATGGCTACACCTTC.